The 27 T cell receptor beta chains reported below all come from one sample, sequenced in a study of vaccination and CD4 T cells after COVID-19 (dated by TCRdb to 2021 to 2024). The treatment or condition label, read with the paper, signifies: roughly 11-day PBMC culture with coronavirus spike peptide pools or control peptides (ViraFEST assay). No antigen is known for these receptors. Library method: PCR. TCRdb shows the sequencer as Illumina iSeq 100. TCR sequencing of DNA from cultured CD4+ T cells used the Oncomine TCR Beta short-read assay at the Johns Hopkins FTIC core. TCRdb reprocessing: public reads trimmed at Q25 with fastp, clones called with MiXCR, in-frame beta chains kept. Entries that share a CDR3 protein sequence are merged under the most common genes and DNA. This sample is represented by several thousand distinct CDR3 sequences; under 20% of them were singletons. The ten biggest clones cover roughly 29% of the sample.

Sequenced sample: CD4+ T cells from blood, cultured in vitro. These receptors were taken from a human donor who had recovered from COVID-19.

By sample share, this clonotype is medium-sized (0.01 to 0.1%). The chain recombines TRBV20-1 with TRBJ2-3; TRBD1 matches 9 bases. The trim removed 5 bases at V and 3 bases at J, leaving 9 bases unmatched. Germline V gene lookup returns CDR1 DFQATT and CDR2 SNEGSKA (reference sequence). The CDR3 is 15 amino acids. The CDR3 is CSAFTGGGVTDTQYF. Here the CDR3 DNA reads TGCAGTGCTTTTACAGGGGGCGGTGTTACAGATACGCAGTATTTT.

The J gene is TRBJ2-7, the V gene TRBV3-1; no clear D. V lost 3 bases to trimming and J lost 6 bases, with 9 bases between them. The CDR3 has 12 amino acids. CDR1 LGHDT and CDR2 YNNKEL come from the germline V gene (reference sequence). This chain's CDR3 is CASSQRPGEQYF. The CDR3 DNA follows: TGTGCCAGCAGCCAGCGGCCGGGCGAGCAGTACTTC.

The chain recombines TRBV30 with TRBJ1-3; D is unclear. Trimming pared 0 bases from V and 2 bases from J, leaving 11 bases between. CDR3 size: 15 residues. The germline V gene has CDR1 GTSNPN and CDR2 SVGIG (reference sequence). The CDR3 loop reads CAWSVPRLAGNTIYF. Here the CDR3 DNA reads TGTGCCTGGAGTGTCCCCCGTCTTGCTGGAAACACCATATATTTT.

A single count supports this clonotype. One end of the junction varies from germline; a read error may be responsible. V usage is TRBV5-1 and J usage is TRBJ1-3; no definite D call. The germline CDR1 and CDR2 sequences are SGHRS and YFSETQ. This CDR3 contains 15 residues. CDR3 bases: TGCGTCAGCAGCACCGGACGGAACTCTGGAAACACCATATATTTT. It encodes CVSSTGRNSGNTIYF.

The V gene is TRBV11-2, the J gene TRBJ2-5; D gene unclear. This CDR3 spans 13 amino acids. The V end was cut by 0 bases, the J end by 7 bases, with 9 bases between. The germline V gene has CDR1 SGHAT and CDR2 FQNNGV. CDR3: CASSLDLGMTQYF. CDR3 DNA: TGTGCCAGCAGCTTAGATCTAGGGATGACCCAGTACTTC. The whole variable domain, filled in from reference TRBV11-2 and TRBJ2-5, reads EAGVAQSPRYKIIEKRQSVAFWCNPISGHATLYWYQQILGQGPKLLIQFQNNGVVDDSQLPKDRFSAERLKGVDSTLKIQPAKLEDSAVYLCASSLDLGMTQYFGPGTRLLVL.

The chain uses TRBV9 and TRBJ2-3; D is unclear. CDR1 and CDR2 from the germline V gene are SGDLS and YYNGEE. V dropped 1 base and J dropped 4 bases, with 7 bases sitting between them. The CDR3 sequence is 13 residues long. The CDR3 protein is CASSVLGSDTQYF. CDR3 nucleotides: TGTGCCAGCAGCGTATTAGGGTCAGATACGCAGTATTTT.

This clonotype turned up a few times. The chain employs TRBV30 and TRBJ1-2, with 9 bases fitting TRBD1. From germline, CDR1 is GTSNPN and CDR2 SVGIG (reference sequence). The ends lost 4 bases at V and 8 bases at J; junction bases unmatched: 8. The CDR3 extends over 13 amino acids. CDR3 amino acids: CAWKETGTGGYTF. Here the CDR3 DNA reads TGTGCCTGGAAAGAGACCGGGACAGGGGGCTACACCTTC.

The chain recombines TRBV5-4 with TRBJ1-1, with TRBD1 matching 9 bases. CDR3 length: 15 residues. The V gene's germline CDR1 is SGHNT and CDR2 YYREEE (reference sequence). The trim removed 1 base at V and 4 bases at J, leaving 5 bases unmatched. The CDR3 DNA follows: TGTGCCAGCAGCTTGCTGCGGGACAGGGTCACTGAAGCTTTCTTT. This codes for CASSLLRDRVTEAFF.

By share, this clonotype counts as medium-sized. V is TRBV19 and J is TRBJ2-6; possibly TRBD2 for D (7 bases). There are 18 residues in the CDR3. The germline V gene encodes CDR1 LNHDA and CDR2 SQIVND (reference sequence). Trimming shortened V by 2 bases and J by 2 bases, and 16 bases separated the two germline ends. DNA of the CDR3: TGTGCCAGTAGTATACGCGCTCGGGGGGCGACTGGGGCCAACGTCCTGACTTTC. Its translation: CASSIRARGATGANVLTF. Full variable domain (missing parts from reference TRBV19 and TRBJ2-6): DGGITQSPKYLFRKEGQNVTLSCEQNLNHDAMYWYRQDPGQGLRLIYYSQIVNDFQKGDIAEGYSVSREKKESFPLTVTSAQKNPTAFYLCASSIRARGATGANVLTFGAGSRLTVL.

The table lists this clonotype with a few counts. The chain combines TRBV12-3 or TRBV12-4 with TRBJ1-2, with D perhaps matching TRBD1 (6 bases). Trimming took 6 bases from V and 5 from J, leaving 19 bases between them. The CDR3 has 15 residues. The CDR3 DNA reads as TGTGCCAGCAGACACCGGGACATTTTTCTGTATGGCTACACCTTC. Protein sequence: CASRHRDIFLYGYTF.

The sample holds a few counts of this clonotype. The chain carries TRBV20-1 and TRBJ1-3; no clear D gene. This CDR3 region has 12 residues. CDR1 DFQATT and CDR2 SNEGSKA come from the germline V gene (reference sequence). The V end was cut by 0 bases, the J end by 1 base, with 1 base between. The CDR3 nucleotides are TGCAGTGCTAGAGAATCTGGAAACACCATATATTTT. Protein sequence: CSARESGNTIYF.

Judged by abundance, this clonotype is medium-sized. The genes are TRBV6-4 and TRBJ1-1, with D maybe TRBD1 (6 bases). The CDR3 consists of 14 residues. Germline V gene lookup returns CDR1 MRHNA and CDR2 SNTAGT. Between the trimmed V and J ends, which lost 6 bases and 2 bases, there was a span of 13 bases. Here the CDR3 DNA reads TGTGCCAGCAGCCCAGAAGGGGGAAACACTGAAGCTTTCTTT. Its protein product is CASSPEGGNTEAFF.

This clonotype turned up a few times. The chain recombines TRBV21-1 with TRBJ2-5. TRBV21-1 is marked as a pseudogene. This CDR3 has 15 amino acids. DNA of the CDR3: TGTGCCAGCAGCAAACCGCAGAGACCACAAGAGACCCAGTACTTC. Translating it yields CASSKPQRPQETQYF.

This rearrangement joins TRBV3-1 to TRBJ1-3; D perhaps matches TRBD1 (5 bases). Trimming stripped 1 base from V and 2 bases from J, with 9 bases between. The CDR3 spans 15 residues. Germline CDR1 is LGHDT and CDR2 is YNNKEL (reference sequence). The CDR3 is CASSQAVRAGNTIYF. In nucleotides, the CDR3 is TGTGCCAGCAGCCAAGCTGTCAGGGCTGGAAACACCATATATTTT. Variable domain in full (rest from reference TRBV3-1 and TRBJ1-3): DTAVSQTPKYLVTQMGNDKSIKCEQNLGHDTMYWYKQDSKKFLKIMFSYNNKELIINETVPNRFSPKSPDKAHLNLHINSLELGDSAVYFCASSQAVRAGNTIYFGEGSWLTVV.

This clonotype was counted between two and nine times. CDR3 sequence: CSAKIWGQGDFFYGYTF. CDR3 coding DNA: TGCAGTGCGAAGATATGGGGACAGGGGGACTTTTTCTATGGCTACACCTTC. The chain recombines TRBV20-1 with TRBJ1-2; 11 bases line up with TRBD1. The germline gives CDR1 DFQATT, CDR2 SNEGSKA (reference sequence). The V segment lost 6 bases and the J segment 4 bases; nucleotides outside the gene matches: 16. The CDR3 spans 17 residues.

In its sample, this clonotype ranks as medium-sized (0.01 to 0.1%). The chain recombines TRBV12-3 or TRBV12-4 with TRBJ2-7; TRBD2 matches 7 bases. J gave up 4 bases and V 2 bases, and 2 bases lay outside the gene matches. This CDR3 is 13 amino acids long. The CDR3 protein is CASSLLADYEQYF. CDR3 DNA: TGTGCCAGCAGTTTACTAGCGGATTACGAGCAGTACTTC.

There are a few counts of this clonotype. CDR3 sequence reads: CSARVSLGRLAGSYEQYF. CDR3 in DNA: TGCAGTGCTAGAGTCTCTCTGGGCAGGCTGGCCGGGTCCTACGAGCAGTACTTC. This rearrangement joins TRBV20-1 to TRBJ2-7; D not certain. V was pared by 1 base and J by 1 base, with 23 bases between. The CDR3 totals 18 residues. CDR1 and CDR2 (germline): DFQATT, SNEGSKA (reference sequence).

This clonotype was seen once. The CDR3: CAWSKGRRAYNEQFF. CDR3 nucleotides: TGTGCCTGGAGTAAAGGGCGGAGGGCCTACAATGAGCAGTTCTTC. The chain employs TRBV30 and TRBJ2-1, with a tentative D call TRBD2 (6 bases). This CDR3 is built from 15 residues. The V end lost 2 bases, the J end lost 2 bases, and 13 bases lay between the germline ends. Germline V gene sequence: CDR1 GTSNPN, CDR2 SVGIG (reference sequence).

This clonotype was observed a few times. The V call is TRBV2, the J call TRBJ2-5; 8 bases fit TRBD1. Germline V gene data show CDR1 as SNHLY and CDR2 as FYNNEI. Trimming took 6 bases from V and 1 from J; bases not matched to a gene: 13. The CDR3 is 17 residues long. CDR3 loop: CASSRGGQAIIQETQYF. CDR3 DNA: TGTGCCAGCAGCCGAGGGGGACAGGCGATAATCCAAGAGACCCAGTACTTC.

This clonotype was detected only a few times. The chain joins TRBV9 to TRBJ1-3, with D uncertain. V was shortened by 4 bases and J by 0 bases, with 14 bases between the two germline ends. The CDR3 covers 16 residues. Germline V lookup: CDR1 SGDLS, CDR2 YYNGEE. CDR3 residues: CASSISKWGSGNTIYF. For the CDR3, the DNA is TGTGCCAGCAGCATCTCCAAGTGGGGCTCTGGAAACACCATATATTTT.

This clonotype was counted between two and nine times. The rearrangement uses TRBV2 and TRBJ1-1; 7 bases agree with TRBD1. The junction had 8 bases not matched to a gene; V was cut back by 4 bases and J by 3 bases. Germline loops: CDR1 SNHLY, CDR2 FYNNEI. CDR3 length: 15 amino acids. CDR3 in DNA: TGTGCCAGCAGTGTAGGGGGCAGGGGGTACACTGAAGCTTTCTTT. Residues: CASSVGGRGYTEAFF.

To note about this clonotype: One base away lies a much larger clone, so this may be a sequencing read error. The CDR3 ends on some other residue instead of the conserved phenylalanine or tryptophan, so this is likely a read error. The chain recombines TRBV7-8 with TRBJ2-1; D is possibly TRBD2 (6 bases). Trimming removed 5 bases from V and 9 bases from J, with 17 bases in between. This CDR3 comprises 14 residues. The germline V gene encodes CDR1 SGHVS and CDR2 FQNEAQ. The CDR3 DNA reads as TGTGCCAGCAGCAAGACTAGGACGCCCGGTGAGCAGTTCCTC. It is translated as CASSKTRTPGEQFL.

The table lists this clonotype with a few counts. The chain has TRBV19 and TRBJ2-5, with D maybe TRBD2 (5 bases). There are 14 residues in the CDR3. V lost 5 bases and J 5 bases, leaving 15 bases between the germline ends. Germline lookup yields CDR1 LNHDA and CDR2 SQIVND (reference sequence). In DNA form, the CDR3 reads TGTGCCAGTAGTCCCTCCCGAGCGGAGGAGACCCAGTACTTC. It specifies CASSPSRAEETQYF.

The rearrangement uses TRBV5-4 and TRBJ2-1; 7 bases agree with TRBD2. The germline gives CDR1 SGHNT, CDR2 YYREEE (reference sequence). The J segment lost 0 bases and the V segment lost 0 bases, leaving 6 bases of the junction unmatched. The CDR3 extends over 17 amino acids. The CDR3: CASSLDISGHSYNEQFF. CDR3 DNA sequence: TGTGCCAGCAGCTTGGATATTAGCGGGCACTCCTACAATGAGCAGTTCTTC.

Written as DNA, the CDR3 is TGTGCCAGCAGTCAATACAGGGGGCAGAATTCACCCCTCCACTTT. Protein product: CASSQYRGQNSPLHF. The chain carries TRBV28 and TRBJ1-6; 9 nucleotides match TRBD1. The CDR3 is 15 amino acids. The ends lost 5 bases at V and 7 bases at J; junction bases unmatched: 6. CDR1 is MDHEN and CDR2 is SYDVKM in the germline V gene.

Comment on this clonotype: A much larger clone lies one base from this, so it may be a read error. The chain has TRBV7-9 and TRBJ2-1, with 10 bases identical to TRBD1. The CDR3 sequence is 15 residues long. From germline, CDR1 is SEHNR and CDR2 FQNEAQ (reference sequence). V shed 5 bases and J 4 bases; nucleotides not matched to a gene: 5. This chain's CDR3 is CASSKDRGRYNEQFF. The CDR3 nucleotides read TGTGCCAGCAGCAAAGACAGGGGGCGGTACAATGAGCAGTTCTTC.

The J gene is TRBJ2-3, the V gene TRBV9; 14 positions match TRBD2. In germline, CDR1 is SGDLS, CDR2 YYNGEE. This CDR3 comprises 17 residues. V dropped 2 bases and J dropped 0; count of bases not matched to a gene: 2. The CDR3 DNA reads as TGTGCCAGCAGCGTGACTAGCGGGGGGGCGAGCACAGATACGCAGTATTTT. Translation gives CASSVTSGGASTDTQYF.